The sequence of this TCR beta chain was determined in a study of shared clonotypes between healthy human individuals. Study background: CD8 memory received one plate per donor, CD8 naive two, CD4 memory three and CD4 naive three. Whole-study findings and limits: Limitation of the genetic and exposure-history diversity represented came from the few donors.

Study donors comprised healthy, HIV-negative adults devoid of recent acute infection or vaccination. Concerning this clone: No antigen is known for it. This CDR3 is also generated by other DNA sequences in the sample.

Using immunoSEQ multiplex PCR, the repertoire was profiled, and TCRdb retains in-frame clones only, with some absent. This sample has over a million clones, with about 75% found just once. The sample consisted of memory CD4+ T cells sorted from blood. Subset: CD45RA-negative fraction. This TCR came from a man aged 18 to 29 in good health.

The CDR3 DNA is TGCGCCAGCAGCCCCGGGACAGGCTCCTACAATGAGCAGTTCTTC. Its protein product is CASSPGTGSYNEQFF. V is TRBV5-1 and J is TRBJ2-1; 8 bases are a match to TRBD1. The CDR3 loop spans 15 amino acids. With V trimmed by 4 bases and J by 0 bases, 3 bases remained unmatched. The germline V gene encodes CDR1 SGHRS and CDR2 YFSETQ.